The 5 T cell receptor beta chains below come from one sample, sequenced in a study of control samples from healthy donors and cancer patients. This table comes from immunoSEQ multiplex PCR, and its TCRdb copy is limited to in-frame clones, with some not included. Here the sample spans about 65,000 clones, over 75% being singletons. The specimen sequenced was PBMCs. The receptors originated from a woman between 45 and 60 years old with colorectal cancer.

The rearrangement uses TRBV7-8 and TRBJ2-2, with D unclear. V lost 4 bases and J 0 bases, leaving 12 bases between the germline ends. This CDR3 comprises 16 residues. Germline V lookup: CDR1 SGHVS, CDR2 FQNEAQ. The DNA of the CDR3 is TGTGCCAGCAGCTGGCGAGCGAGTTCGAACACCGGGGAGCTGTTTTTT. Translating gives CASSWRASSNTGELFF.

On this clone: One junction end does not reproduce the germline sequence, and a read error may be involved. This chain links TRBV27 with TRBJ2-2, with D perhaps matching TRBD1 (5 bases). This CDR3 contains 16 residues. In germline, CDR1 is MNHEY, CDR2 SMNVEV (reference sequence). In DNA, the CDR3 is TGTGCCGGCAGTTCGATACCCAGGGTAAACACCGGGGAGCTGTTTTTT. Its translation is CAGSSIPRVNTGELFF.

The chain uses TRBV25-1 and TRBJ2-1, with TRBD2 identical over 9 bases. This CDR3 has 14 amino acids. The germline CDR1 and CDR2 sequences are MGHDK and SYGVNS. V shed 3 bases, J shed 6 bases, and the junction held 3 bases outside the gene matches. The CDR3 sequence: CASSDPGLANEQFF. The CDR3 region has the DNA TGTGCCAGCAGTGATCCGGGACTAGCCAATGAGCAGTTCTTC.

V and J are TRBV2 and TRBJ2-6; no clear D gene. Per the germline V gene, CDR1 is SNHLY and CDR2 is FYNNEI. V lost 4 bases and J lost 4, with 11 bases in between. This CDR3 is built from 15 residues. This CDR3 is CASSVVTGGANVLTF. The CDR3 DNA sequence: TGTGCCAGCAGTGTGGTGACCGGGGGGGCCAACGTCCTGACTTTC.

The chain carries TRBV6-2 or TRBV6-3 and TRBJ2-1; 10 nucleotides align to TRBD2. Germline CDR1 and CDR2: MNHEY and SVGEGT. V lost 5 bases, J lost 8 bases, and 12 bases stayed unmatched. The CDR3 sequence is 16 residues long. The CDR3 spells CASSPRLLAGIDEQFF. Written as DNA, the CDR3 is TGTGCCAGCAGTCCCCGTTTACTAGCGGGGATCGATGAGCAGTTCTTC.